This T cell receptor (beta chain) was sequenced in a study of OX40 agonist ivuxolimab in advanced cancers. Study as a whole: Partial responses were achieved by three patients, of whom one had hepatocellular carcinoma and two had cutaneous melanoma.

Overall study findings and caveats: Some of the lowest clonal expansion was seen in partial responders at 0.1-3.0 mg/kg.

In germline, CDR1 is SGHRS, CDR2 YFSETQ. The CDR3 has 13 amino acids. Trimming removed 0 bases from V and 7 bases from J, with 11 bases in between. Autoimmune disease history or systemic immunosuppression disqualified patients. Concerning this clone: The target antigen is unknown.

Only in-frame clones appear in the TCRdb table, and some are missing; sequencing was by immunoSEQ multiplex PCR. The sample contains under 25,000 clones, 74% of which appear only once. This chain links TRBV5-1 with TRBJ2-7, with D possibly matching TRBD2 (6 bases). Sequencing was performed on CD4+ or CD8+ T cells sorted from blood, taken in a trial of the OX40 agonist ivuxolimab. The receptor's source is an adult with an advanced solid tumor such as melanoma, head and neck, liver or kidney cancer. The CDR3 loop reads CASSLAGEAEQYF. CDR3 sequence (DNA): TGCGCCAGCAGCTTGGCTGGGGAGGCGGAGCAGTACTTC.